This TCR beta chain was sequenced during a study of early T cells in non-severe SARS-CoV-2 infection. Only a few counts were recorded for this clonotype. The CDR3 consists of 15 residues. The V and J ends lost 1 base and 4 bases respectively, with 11 bases between them. The germline V gene encodes CDR1 SNHLY and CDR2 FYNNEI. Unique molecular identifiers were affixed to single, distinct cDNA molecules. In TCRdb, the 5' RACE reads were re-called with MiXCR into one record per CDR3 protein. The table includes approximately 65,000 distinct CDR3 sequences, more than 9% detected once. The sequence came from an adult who was a healthcare worker with PCR-confirmed SARS-CoV-2 infection or an uninfected control (not recorded which). The material sequenced was whole blood. This chain uses TRBV2 with TRBJ1-5; D is uncertain. The CDR3 DNA reads as TGTGCCAGCAGTGAAGGCGGGAACGCGAATCAGCCCCAGCATTTT. This encodes CASSEGGNANQPQHF.